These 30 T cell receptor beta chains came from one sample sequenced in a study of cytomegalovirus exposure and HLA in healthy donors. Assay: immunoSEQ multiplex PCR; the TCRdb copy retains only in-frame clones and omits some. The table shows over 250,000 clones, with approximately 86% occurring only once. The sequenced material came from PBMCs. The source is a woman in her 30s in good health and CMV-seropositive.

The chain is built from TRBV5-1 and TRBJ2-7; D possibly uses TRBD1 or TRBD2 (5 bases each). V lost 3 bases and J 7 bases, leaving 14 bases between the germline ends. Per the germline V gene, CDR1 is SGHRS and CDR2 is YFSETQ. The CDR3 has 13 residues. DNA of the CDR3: TGCGCCAGCAGCTCACCGGGGCGCGGGGAGCAGTACTTC. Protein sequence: CASSSPGRGEQYF.

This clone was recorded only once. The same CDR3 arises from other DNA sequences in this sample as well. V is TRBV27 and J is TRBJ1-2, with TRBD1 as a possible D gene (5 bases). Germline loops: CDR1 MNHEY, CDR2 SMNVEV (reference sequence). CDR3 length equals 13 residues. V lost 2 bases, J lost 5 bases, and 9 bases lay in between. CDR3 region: CASSLGGGYGYTF. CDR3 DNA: TGTGCCAGCAGTTTAGGGGGTGGATATGGCTACACCTTC.

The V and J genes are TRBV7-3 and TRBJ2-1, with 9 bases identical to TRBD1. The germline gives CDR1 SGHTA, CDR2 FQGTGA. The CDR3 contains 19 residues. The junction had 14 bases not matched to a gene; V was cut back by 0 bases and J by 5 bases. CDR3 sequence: CASSLTPPRDRVAHNEQFF. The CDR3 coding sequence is TGTGCCAGCAGCTTAACCCCCCCCCGGGACAGGGTGGCCCACAATGAGCAGTTCTTC.

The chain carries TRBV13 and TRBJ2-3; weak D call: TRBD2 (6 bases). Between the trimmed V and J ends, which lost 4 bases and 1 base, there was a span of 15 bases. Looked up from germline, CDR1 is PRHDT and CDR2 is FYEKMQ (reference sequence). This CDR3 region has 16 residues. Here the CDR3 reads CASSYNPGDGTDTQYF. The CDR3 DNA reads TGTGCCAGCAGCTACAACCCGGGAGACGGCACAGATACGCAGTATTTT.

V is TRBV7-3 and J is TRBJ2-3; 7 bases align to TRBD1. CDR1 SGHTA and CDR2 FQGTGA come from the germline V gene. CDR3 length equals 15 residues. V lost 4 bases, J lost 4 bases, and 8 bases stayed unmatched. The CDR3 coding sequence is TGTGCCAGCAGCTCAGAGACAGGGTACGCAGATACGCAGTATTTT. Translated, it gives CASSSETGYADTQYF.

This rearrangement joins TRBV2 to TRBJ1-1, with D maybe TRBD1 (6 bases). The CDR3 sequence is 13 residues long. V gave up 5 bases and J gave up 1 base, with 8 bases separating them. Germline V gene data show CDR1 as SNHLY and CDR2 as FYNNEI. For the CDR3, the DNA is TGTGCCAGCAGTTTGGGACAGAACACTGAAGCTTTCTTT. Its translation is CASSLGQNTEAFF.

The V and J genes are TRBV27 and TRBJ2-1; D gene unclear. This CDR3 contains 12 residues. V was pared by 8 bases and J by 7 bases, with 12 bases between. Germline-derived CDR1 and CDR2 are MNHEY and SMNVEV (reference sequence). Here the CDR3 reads CASGHGRNEQFF. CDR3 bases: TGTGCCAGCGGCCACGGAAGGAATGAGCAGTTCTTC.

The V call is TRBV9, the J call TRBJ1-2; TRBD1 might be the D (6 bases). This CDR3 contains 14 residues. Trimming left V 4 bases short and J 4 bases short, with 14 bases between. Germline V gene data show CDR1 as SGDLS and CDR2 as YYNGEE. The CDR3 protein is CASSQGRGRYGYTF. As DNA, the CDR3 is TGTGCCAGCAGCCAGGGGAGGGGACGCTATGGCTACACCTTC.

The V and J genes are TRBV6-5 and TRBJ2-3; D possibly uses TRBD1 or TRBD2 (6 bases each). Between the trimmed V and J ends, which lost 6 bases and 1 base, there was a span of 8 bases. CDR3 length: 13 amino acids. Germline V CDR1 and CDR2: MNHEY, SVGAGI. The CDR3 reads CASRGGGTDTQYF. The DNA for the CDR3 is TGTGCCAGCAGGGGGGGCGGCACAGATACGCAGTATTTT.

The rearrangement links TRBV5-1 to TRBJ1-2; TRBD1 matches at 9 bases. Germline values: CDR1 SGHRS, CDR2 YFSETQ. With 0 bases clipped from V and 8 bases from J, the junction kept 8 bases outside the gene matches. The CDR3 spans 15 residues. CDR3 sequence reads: CASSLASGTGQGYTF. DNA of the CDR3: TGCGCCAGCAGCTTGGCCTCCGGGACAGGGCAAGGCTACACCTTC.

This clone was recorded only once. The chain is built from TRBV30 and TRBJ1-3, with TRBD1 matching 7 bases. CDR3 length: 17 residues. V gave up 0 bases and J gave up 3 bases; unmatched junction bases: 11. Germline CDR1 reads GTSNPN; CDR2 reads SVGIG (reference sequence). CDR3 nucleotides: TGTGCCTGGAGTGTACTTATGGGACAGACATTTGGAAACACCATATATTTT. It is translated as CAWSVLMGQTFGNTIYF.

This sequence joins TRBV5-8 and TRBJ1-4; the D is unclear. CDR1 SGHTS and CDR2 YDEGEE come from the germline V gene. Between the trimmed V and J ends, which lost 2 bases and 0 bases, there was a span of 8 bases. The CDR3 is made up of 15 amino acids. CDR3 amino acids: CASSFPRPTNEKLFF. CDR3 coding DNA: TGTGCCAGCAGCTTCCCCCGACCAACTAATGAAAAACTGTTTTTT.

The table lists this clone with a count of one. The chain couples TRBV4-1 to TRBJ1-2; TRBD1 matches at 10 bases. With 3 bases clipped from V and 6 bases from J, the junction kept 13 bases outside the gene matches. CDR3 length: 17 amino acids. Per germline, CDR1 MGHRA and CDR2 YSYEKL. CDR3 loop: CASSHALGTGDLDGYTF. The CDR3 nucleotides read TGCGCCAGCAGCCATGCCCTGGGGACAGGGGATTTGGATGGCTACACCTTC.

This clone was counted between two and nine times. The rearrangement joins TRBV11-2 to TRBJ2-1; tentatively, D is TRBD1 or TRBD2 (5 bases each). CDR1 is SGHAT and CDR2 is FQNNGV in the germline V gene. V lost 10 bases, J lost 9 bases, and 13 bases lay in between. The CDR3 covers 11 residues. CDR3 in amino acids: CATGTVGEQFF. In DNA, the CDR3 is TGTGCCACCGGGACCGTGGGTGAGCAGTTCTTC.

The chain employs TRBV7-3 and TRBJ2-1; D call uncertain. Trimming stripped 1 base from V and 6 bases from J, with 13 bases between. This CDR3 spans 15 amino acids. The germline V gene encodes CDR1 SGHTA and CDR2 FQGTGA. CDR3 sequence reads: CASSLIVSLPNEQFF. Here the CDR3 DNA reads TGTGCCAGCAGCTTAATAGTTAGCCTACCCAATGAGCAGTTCTTC. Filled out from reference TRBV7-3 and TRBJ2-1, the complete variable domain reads GAGVSQTPSNKVTEKGKYVELRCDPISGHTALYWYRQSLGQGPEFLIYFQGTGAADDSGLPNDRFFAVRPEGSVSTLKIQRTERGDSAVYLCASSLIVSLPNEQFFGPGTRLTVL.

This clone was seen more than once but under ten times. For the CDR3, the DNA is TGCGCCAGCCTTTCAGGTACCTACGAGCAGTACTTC. The encoded protein is CASLSGTYEQYF. The gene calls are TRBV23-1 and TRBJ2-7, with D unclear. TRBV23-1 has ORF status, its function being uncertain. This CDR3 region has 12 residues. The V end lost 8 bases, the J end lost 2 bases, and 10 bases lay between the germline ends.

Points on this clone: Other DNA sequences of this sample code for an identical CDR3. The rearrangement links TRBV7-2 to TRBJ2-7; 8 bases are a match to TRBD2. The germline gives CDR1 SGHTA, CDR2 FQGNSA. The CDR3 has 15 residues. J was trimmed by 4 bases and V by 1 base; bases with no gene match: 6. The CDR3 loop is CASSLGTSGTYEQYF. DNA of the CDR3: TGTGCCAGCAGCTTAGGAACTAGCGGAACGTACGAGCAGTACTTC. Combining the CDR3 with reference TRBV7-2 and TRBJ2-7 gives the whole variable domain GAGVSQSPSNKVTEKGKDVELRCDPISGHTALYWYRQSLGQGLEFLIYFQGNSAPDKSGLPSDRFSAERTGGSVSTLTIQRTQQEDSAVYLCASSLGTSGTYEQYFGPGTRLTVT.

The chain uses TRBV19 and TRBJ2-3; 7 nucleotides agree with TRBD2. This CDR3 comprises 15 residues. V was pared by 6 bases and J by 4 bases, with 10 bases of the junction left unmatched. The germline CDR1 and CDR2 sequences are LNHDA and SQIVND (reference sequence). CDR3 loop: CASRSGGSWADTQYF. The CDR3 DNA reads TGTGCCAGTAGATCCGGCGGGAGTTGGGCAGATACGCAGTATTTT.

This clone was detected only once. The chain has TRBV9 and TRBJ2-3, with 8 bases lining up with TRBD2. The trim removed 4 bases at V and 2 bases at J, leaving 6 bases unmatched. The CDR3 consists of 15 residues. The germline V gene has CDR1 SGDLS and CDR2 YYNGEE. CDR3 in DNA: TGTGCCAGCAGCCTAAGCGGGAGATCCACAGATACGCAGTATTTT. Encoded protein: CASSLSGRSTDTQYF.

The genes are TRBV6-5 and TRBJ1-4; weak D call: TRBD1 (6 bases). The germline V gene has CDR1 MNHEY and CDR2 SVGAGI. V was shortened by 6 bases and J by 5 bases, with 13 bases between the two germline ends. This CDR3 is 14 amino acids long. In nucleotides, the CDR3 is TGTGCCAGCAGCTTCGACAGGCGAAATGAAAAACTGTTTTTT. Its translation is CASSFDRRNEKLFF.

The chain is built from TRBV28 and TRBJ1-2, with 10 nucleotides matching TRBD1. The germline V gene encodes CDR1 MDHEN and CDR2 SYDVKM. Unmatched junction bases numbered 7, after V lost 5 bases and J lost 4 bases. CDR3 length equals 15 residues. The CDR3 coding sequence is TGTGCCAGCAGTCCCCAGACAGGGGGCGTCTATGGCTACACCTTC. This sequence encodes CASSPQTGGVYGYTF.

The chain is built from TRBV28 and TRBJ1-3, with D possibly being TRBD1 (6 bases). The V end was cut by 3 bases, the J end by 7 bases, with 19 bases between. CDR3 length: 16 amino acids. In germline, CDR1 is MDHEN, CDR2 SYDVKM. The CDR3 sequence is CASSFPGAVEGNTIYF. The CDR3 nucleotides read TGTGCCAGCAGTTTTCCGGGGGCGGTGGAGGGGAACACCATATATTTT.

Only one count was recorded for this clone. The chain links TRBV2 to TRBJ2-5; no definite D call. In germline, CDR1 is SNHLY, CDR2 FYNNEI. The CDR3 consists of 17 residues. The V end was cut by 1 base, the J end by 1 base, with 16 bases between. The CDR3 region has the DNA TGTGCCAGCAGTGAAGTTACGGCGTACCCCATCCAAGAGACCCAGTACTTC. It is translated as CASSEVTAYPIQETQYF.

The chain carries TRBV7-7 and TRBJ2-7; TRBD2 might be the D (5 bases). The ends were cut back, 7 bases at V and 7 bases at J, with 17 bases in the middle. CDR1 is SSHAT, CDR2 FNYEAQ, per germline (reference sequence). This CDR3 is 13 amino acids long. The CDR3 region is CASTPRDAWEQYF. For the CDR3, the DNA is TGTGCCAGCACCCCCCGGGATGCCTGGGAGCAGTACTTC. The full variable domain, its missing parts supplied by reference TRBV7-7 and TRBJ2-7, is GAGVSQSPRYKVTKRGQDVTLRCDPISSHATLYWYQQALGQGPEFLTYFNYEAQPDKSGLPSDRFSAERPEGSISTLTIQRTEQRDSAMYRCASTPRDAWEQYFGPGTRLTVT.

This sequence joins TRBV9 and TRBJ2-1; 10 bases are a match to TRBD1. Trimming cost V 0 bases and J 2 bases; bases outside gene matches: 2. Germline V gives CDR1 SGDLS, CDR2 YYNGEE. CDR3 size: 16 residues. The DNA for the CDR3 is TGTGCCAGCAGCGTAGAGGACAGGGGGGCCTACAATGAGCAGTTCTTC. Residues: CASSVEDRGAYNEQFF.

CDR3 in amino acids: CASLAGNNQPQHF. The CDR3 bases are TGTGCCAGCTTGGCAGGGAACAATCAGCCCCAGCATTTT. The chain recombines TRBV6-1 with TRBJ1-5, with D maybe TRBD1 (5 bases). The CDR3 contains 13 residues. The V and J ends lost 8 bases and 3 bases respectively, with 11 bases between them. Germline V gene data show CDR1 as MNHNS and CDR2 as SASEGT.

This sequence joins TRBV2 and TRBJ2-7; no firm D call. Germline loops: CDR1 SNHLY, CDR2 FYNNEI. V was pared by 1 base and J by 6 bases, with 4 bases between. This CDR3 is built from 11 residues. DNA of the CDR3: TGTGCCAGCAGTGAAGGGGTCGAGCAGTACTTC. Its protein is CASSEGVEQYF.

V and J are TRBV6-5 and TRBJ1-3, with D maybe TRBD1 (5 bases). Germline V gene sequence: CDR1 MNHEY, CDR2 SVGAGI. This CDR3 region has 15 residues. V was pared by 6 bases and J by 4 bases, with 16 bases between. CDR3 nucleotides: TGTGCCAGCAGGACTAGGAGACAGCTCGGAAACACCATATATTTT. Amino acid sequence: CASRTRRQLGNTIYF.

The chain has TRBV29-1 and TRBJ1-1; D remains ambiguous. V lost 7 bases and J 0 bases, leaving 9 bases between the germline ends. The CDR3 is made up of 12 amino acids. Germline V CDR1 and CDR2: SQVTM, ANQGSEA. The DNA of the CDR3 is TGCAGCGCCCGACTGCTGAACACTGAAGCTTTCTTT. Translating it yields CSARLLNTEAFF. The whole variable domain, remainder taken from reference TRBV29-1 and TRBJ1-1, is SAVISQKPSRDICQRGTSLTIQCQVDSQVTMMFWYRQQPGQSLTLIATANQGSEATYESGFVIDKFPISRPNLTFSTLTVSNMSPEDSSIYLCSARLLNTEAFFGQGTRLTVV.

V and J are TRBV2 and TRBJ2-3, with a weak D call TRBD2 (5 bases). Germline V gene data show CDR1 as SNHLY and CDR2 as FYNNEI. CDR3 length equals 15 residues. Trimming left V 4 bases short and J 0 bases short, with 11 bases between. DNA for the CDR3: TGTGCCAGCAGTGGGGCGGGTCCGAGCACAGATACGCAGTATTTT. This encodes CASSGAGPSTDTQYF.